These 26 T cell receptor beta chains share one sample of origin, sequenced in a study of T cell clones after liver transplantation. The assay was immunoSEQ multiplex PCR, and TCRdb's table has in-frame clones only and misses some. In the table there are some 70,000 clones, about four fifths of which are singletons. This specimen consisted of CD4+ T cells from blood, obtained before liver transplant. These receptors all come from a human donor who received a liver transplant.

This chain uses TRBV9 with TRBJ2-3; 14 nucleotides match TRBD2. V lost 4 bases to trimming and J lost 4 bases; unmatched junction nucleotides: 5. The germline CDR1 and CDR2 sequences are SGDLS and YYNGEE. CDR3 length equals 16 residues. The CDR3 sequence: CASSSGLAGVADTQYF. The CDR3 bases are TGTGCCAGCAGCTCGGGACTAGCGGGAGTAGCAGATACGCAGTATTTT.

Comments on this clone: Other DNA sequences in the sample encode the same CDR3. This chain joins TRBV6-5 and TRBJ2-7; 8 nucleotides align to TRBD2. CDR1 and CDR2 from the germline V gene are MNHEY and SVGAGI. Trimming at V came to 3 bases and at J to 7 bases, leaving 8 bases not matched to a gene. The CDR3 is 14 amino acids. CDR3 coding DNA: TGTGCCAGCAGTTATACGGGAGGGCTGGGGGAGCAGTACTTC. As protein: CASSYTGGLGEQYF.

V is TRBV7-8 and J is TRBJ2-7; 7 bases fit TRBD1. V dropped 4 bases and J dropped 0; count of bases not matched to a gene: 6. CDR1 is SGHVS, CDR2 FQNEAQ, per germline. This CDR3 spans 15 amino acids. This chain's CDR3 is CASSSRGGLSYEQYF. CDR3 nucleotide sequence: TGTGCCAGCAGCTCTAGAGGGGGCCTCTCCTACGAGCAGTACTTC.

V usage is TRBV2 and J usage is TRBJ2-3, with D uncertain. With 6 bases removed from V and 2 bases from J, the gap between germline ends came to 6 bases. Looked up from germline, CDR1 is SNHLY and CDR2 is FYNNEI. The CDR3 spans 12 residues. CDR3 nucleotides: TGTGCCAGCAGGGAATACACAGATACGCAGTATTTT. Protein product: CASREYTDTQYF. Drawing the rest from reference TRBV2 and TRBJ2-3, the complete variable domain is EPEVTQTPSHQVTQMGQEVILRCVPISNHLYFYWYRQILGQKVEFLVSFYNNEISEKSEIFDDQFSVERPDGSNFTLKIRSTKLEDSAMYFCASREYTDTQYFGPGTRLTVL.

This clone was seen just once. The chain couples TRBV14 to TRBJ2-7; TRBD1 matches 7 bases. Losses at the gene ends were 4 bases for V and 7 bases for J; bases not matched to a gene: 7. Germline CDR1 is SGHDN and CDR2 is FVKESK. The CDR3 covers 13 residues. DNA of the CDR3: TGTGCCAGCAGCCTCGCCGGGACAGAAGAGCAGTACTTC. This gives the protein CASSLAGTEEQYF. The full variable domain, completed using reference TRBV14 and TRBJ2-7, is EAGVTQFPSHSVIEKGQTVTLRCDPISGHDNLYWYRRVMGKEIKFLLHFVKESKQDESGMPNNRFLAERTGGTYSTLKVQPAELEDSGVYFCASSLAGTEEQYFGPGTRLTVT.

The J gene is TRBJ1-5, the V gene TRBV19; the D gene is possibly TRBD1 (5 bases). V lost 11 bases and J 1 base, leaving 15 bases between the germline ends. Germline V lookup: CDR1 LNHDA, CDR2 SQIVND (reference sequence). The CDR3 consists of 14 residues. CDR3 region: CAGGLGWSNQPQHF. The CDR3, as DNA: TGTGCCGGGGGATTAGGGTGGAGCAATCAGCCCCAGCATTTT.

A single count supports this clone. The V and J genes are TRBV19 and TRBJ2-7; TRBD2 might be the D (5 bases). Trimming removed 6 bases from V and 2 bases from J, with 14 bases in between. Germline V gene lookup returns CDR1 LNHDA and CDR2 SQIVND (reference sequence). The CDR3 runs to 14 residues. The CDR3 protein is CASRISGRTYEQYF. DNA for the CDR3: TGTGCCAGTAGGATCAGCGGAAGGACCTACGAGCAGTACTTC. Looking up the rest from reference TRBV19 and TRBJ2-7 gives the full variable domain: DGGITQSPKYLFRKEGQNVTLSCEQNLNHDAMYWYRQDPGQGLRLIYYSQIVNDFQKGDIAEGYSVSREKKESFPLTVTSAQKNPTAFYLCASRISGRTYEQYFGPGTRLTVT.

The J gene is TRBJ2-5, the V gene TRBV7-3; possibly TRBD1 for D (6 bases). This CDR3 is 13 amino acids long. The ends were cut back, 5 bases at V and 5 bases at J, with 12 bases in the middle. Germline V gene sequence: CDR1 SGHTA, CDR2 FQGTGA. This CDR3 is CASSPGASETQYF. CDR3 nucleotides: TGTGCCAGCAGCCCAGGGGCTTCGGAGACCCAGTACTTC.

The chain joins TRBV28 to TRBJ1-1, with unresolved D. The CDR3 is 11 amino acids. The V end lost 6 bases, the J end lost 4 bases, and 6 bases lay between the germline ends. In germline, CDR1 is MDHEN, CDR2 SYDVKM. For the CDR3, the DNA is TGTGCCAGCAGGCTAGGCACTGAAGCTTTCTTT. The encoded protein is CASRLGTEAFF.

The chain combines TRBV18 with TRBJ2-3; 10 nucleotides agree with TRBD2. Germline CDR1 and CDR2: KGHSH and LQKENI. With 3 bases clipped from V and 0 bases from J, the junction kept 3 bases outside the gene matches. CDR3 length: 16 residues. The DNA for the CDR3 is TGTGCCAGCTCACCCGGACTAGCGGCTAGCACAGATACGCAGTATTTT. Translating it yields CASSPGLAASTDTQYF.

The chain uses TRBV5-4 and TRBJ1-2; 8 bases align to TRBD1. Germline trimming cut 5 bases from V and 4 bases from J; bases unmatched to any gene: 7. This CDR3 has 14 residues. Germline values: CDR1 SGHNT, CDR2 YYREEE (reference sequence). The CDR3 sequence is CASRTTGEGYGYTF. The CDR3 nucleotides read TGTGCCAGCAGAACGACAGGGGAGGGCTATGGCTACACCTTC.

This clone appeared a few times. The rearrangement links TRBV7-9 to TRBJ2-2; D not certain. Trimming took 7 bases from V and 0 from J, leaving 12 bases between them. The CDR3 has 15 amino acids. In germline, CDR1 is SEHNR, CDR2 FQNEAQ (reference sequence). CDR3 region: CASTEPTSNTGELFF. In nucleotides, the CDR3 is TGTGCCAGCACGGAACCGACTTCGAACACCGGGGAGCTGTTTTTT.

The chain uses TRBV7-3 and TRBJ2-2, with D possibly being TRBD1 (5 bases). Germline loops: CDR1 SGHTA, CDR2 FQGTGA. Deletions cut 10 bases from V and 1 base from J, with 13 bases between. The length of the CDR3 is 14 residues. The CDR3 DNA sequence: TGTGCCACACAGGAGACGAGGAACACCGGGGAGCTGTTTTTT. The encoded protein is CATQETRNTGELFF.

The chain couples TRBV6-6 to TRBJ1-2; 8 bases are a match to TRBD1. The CDR3 is 15 amino acids. Germline lookup yields CDR1 MNHNY and CDR2 SVGAGI (reference sequence). With 5 bases clipped from V and 0 bases from J, the junction kept 5 bases outside the gene matches. CDR3 DNA: TGTGCCAGCAGTCGACAGGGGCCGGCTAACTATGGCTACACCTTC. It specifies CASSRQGPANYGYTF.

The genes are TRBV7-2 and TRBJ2-2; no clear D. The V and J ends lost 1 base and 7 bases respectively, with 10 bases between them. CDR1 and CDR2 (germline): SGHTA, FQGNSA. The CDR3 spans 14 residues. The CDR3 protein is CASSLEGWGGELFF. DNA for the CDR3: TGTGCCAGCAGCTTAGAGGGATGGGGCGGGGAGCTGTTTTTT.

The rearrangement joins TRBV29-1 to TRBJ1-1; D perhaps matches TRBD1 (5 bases). V lost 3 bases and J lost 7, with 18 bases in between. Germline V lookup: CDR1 SQVTM, CDR2 ANQGSEA. The CDR3 has 14 residues. This CDR3 is CSVDRDYGEDEAFF. The CDR3 region has the DNA TGCAGCGTTGACCGGGACTACGGCGAGGATGAAGCTTTCTTT.

This sequence joins TRBV28 and TRBJ1-1; maybe TRBD1 (5 bases). V was cut by 5 bases and J by 0 bases, with 10 bases left in between. The CDR3 contains 14 residues. CDR1 is MDHEN, CDR2 SYDVKM, per germline. In DNA, the CDR3 is TGTGCCAGCAGTCGGGGGGGGATGAACACTGAAGCTTTCTTT. This sequence encodes CASSRGGMNTEAFF.

The V and J genes are TRBV7-9 and TRBJ1-4; D perhaps matches TRBD1 (6 bases). V lost 5 bases, J lost 3 bases, and 13 bases lay in between. CDR3 length: 15 amino acids. CDR1 is SEHNR and CDR2 is FQNEAQ in the germline V gene (reference sequence). CDR3 DNA sequence: TGTGCCAGCAGCCCCACAGGGATGGCTAATGAAAAACTGTTTTTT. Protein sequence: CASSPTGMANEKLFF.

The V gene is TRBV29-1, the J gene TRBJ2-7; 14 bases line up with TRBD2. Per germline, CDR1 SQVTM and CDR2 ANQGSEA. This CDR3 spans 15 amino acids. V trimming: 4 bases; J trimming: 6 bases; junction bases outside the gene matches: 8. The CDR3 reads CSVALTSGRVSEQYF. The CDR3 coding sequence is TGCAGCGTTGCCCTGACTAGCGGGAGGGTAAGCGAGCAGTACTTC.

The rearrangement uses TRBV30 and TRBJ1-5; weak D call: TRBD1 (6 bases). There are 14 residues in the CDR3. With 3 bases removed from V and 6 bases from J, the gap between germline ends came to 15 bases. Germline assignment: CDR1 GTSNPN and CDR2 SVGIG (reference sequence). The CDR3 DNA follows: TGTGCCTGGAGCTTCACAGGGCTCCGTCAGCCCCAGCATTTT. As protein: CAWSFTGLRQPQHF.

The chain couples TRBV7-8 to TRBJ1-3; 8 positions match TRBD1. Germline V gives CDR1 SGHVS, CDR2 FQNEAQ. The CDR3 has 15 residues. Losses at the gene ends were 4 bases for V and 4 bases for J; bases not matched to a gene: 6. For the CDR3, the DNA is TGTGCCAGCAGCTCCTGGACAGGGCAGGGAAACACCATATATTTT. Its translation is CASSSWTGQGNTIYF. Full variable domain (missing parts from reference TRBV7-8 and TRBJ1-3): GAGVSQSPRYKVAKRGQDVALRCDPISGHVSLFWYQQALGQGPEFLTYFQNEAQLDKSGLPSDRFFAERPEGSVSTLKIQRTQQEDSAVYLCASSSWTGQGNTIYFGEGSWLTVV.

The J gene is TRBJ1-2, the V gene TRBV27; D is ambiguous. Trimming removed 8 bases from V and 8 bases from J, with 15 bases in between. Per germline, CDR1 MNHEY and CDR2 SMNVEV (reference sequence). The length of the CDR3 is 12 residues. As DNA, the CDR3 is TGTGCCAGCCGATCAGTTGCTTACGGCTACACCTTC. This gives the protein CASRSVAYGYTF.

This clone was recorded only once. V is TRBV2 and J is TRBJ1-2; no clear D gene. This CDR3 comprises 13 residues. Trimming took off 1 base at V and 2 bases at J, with 5 bases between the two ends. Germline V gene lookup returns CDR1 SNHLY and CDR2 FYNNEI. CDR3 sequence: CASSEGENYGYTF. The CDR3 DNA reads TGTGCCAGCAGTGAAGGTGAGAACTATGGCTACACCTTC.

This clone was observed a handful of times. The chain joins TRBV19 to TRBJ1-2; weak D call: TRBD1 (6 bases). Germline V gene sequence: CDR1 LNHDA, CDR2 SQIVND (reference sequence). CDR3 length: 13 residues. V lost 6 bases to trimming and J lost 4 bases, with 12 bases between them. In DNA form, the CDR3 reads TGTGCCAGTAGCTTCGGGGGGCGCTATGGCTACACCTTC. Translating gives CASSFGGRYGYTF.

The rearrangement joins TRBV7-2 to TRBJ2-1, with 9 bases aligning to TRBD2. This CDR3 comprises 15 residues. Losses at the gene ends were 2 bases for V and 4 bases for J; bases not matched to a gene: 3. CDR1 is SGHTA, CDR2 FQGNSA, per germline. Written as DNA, the CDR3 is TGTGCCAGCAGCTTATCTAGCGGGGTGTACAATGAGCAGTTCTTC. This codes for CASSLSSGVYNEQFF.

V and J are TRBV7-2 and TRBJ2-1, with 7 bases lining up with TRBD2. This CDR3 has 14 residues. The V gene end was trimmed by 3 bases and the J gene end by 6 bases; junction bases not matched to a gene: 5. Germline V gene data show CDR1 as SGHTA and CDR2 as FQGNSA. This chain's CDR3 is CASSFRTGGNEQFF. CDR3 DNA sequence: TGTGCCAGCAGCTTTAGGACGGGAGGCAATGAGCAGTTCTTC.